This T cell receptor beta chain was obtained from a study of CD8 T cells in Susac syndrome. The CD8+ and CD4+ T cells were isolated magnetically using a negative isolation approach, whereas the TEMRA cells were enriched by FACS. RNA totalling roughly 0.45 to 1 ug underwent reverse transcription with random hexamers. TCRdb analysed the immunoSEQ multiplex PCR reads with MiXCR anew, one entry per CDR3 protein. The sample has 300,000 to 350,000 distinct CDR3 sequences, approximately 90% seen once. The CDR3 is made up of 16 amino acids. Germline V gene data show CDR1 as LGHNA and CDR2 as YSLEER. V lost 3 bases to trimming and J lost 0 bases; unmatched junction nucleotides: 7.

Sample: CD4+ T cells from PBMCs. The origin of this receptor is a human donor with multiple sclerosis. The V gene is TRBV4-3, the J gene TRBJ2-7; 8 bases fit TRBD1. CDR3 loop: CASSQGAGTGSYEQYF. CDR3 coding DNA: TGCGCCAGCAGCCAGGGCGCCGGGACAGGCTCCTACGAGCAGTACTTC.